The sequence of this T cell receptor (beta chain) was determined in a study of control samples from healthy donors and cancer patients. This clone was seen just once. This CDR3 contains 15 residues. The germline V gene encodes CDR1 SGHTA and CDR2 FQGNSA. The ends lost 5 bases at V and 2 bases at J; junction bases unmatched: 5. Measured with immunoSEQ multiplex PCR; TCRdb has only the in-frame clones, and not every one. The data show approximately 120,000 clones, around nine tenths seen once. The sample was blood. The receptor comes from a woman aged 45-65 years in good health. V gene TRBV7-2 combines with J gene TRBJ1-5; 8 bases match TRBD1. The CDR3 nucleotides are TGTGCCAGCAGCGACAGGGGTTTGGGCAATCAGCCCCAGCATTTT. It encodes CASSDRGLGNQPQHF. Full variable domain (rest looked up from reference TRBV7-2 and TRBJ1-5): GAGVSQSPSNKVTEKGKDVELRCDPISGHTALYWYRQSLGQGLEFLIYFQGNSAPDKSGLPSDRFSAERTGGSVSTLTIQRTQQEDSAVYLCASSDRGLGNQPQHFGDGTRLSIL.